This TCR beta chain was retrieved from a study of T cell repertoires in cytomegalovirus infection. Whole-study context: Signatures in public TCR beta sequences pointed to both CMV infection and matching HLA type. Regarding the study as a whole: HLA-C-restricted CMV clonotypes gave the most frequent clonotype in two of eight donors.

Trimming shortened V by 4 bases and J by 3 bases, and 15 bases separated the two germline ends. The germline V gene has CDR1 MGHDK and CDR2 SYGVNS. The CDR3 spans 15 residues. This clonotype was observed many times. Its specificity is unknown. A single record per CDR3 protein comes from TCRdb applying MiXCR to the reads. The table records hundreds of thousands of distinct CDR3 sequences, 8% to 10% of them present only once. This sequence joins TRBV25-1 and TRBJ2-5, with D tentatively TRBD1 (6 bases). This receptor was taken from a human donor in good health (CMV status not recorded). Some clones in this sample may be carry-over from other donors' samples. The sequencing sample was made of PBMCs. In nucleotides, the CDR3 is TGTGCCAGCAGTGCCCTCGGAGAGGGGGAAGAGACCCAGTACTTC. It encodes CASSALGEGEETQYF.